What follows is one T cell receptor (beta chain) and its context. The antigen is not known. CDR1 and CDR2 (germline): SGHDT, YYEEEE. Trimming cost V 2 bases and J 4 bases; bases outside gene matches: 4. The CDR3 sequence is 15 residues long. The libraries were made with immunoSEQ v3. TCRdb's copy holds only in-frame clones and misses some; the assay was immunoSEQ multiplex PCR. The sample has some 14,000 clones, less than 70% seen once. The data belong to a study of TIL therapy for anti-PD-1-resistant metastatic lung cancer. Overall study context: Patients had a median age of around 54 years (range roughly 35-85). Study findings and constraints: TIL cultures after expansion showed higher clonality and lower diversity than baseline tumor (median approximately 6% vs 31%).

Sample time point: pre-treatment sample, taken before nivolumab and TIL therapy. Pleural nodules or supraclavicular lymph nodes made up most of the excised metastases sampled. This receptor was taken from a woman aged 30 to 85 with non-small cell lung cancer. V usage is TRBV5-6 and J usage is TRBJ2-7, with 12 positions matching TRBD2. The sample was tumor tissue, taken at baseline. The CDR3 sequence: CASSLAGLAGYEQYF. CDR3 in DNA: TGTGCCAGCAGCTTAGCCGGACTAGCGGGGTACGAGCAGTACTTC.